This T cell receptor (beta chain) was found in a study of vaccination effects on CD4 cells after COVID-19. Regarding the study as a whole: Clones induced by infection and by vaccine showed marked clonal contraction late after vaccination.

This table comes from immunoSEQ multiplex PCR, and its TCRdb copy is limited to in-frame clones, with some not included. This table holds 20,000 to 30,000 clones, approximately 79% found once. ViraFEST used viral peptide pools to expand antigen-specific CD4+ T cells before sequencing. Isolating CD4+ T cells followed approximately 9 days of culture. Participants were vaccinated with two doses of either the BNT162b2 or mRNA-1273 vaccine. Among the vaccine recipients, none had a prior SARS-CoV-2 infection, and nucleocapsid antibodies were negative. With approximately 9.2 ug/ml peptides and roughly 9.4 IU/ml IL-2, 2 million or so PBMC per well were cultured. Half the medium was swapped for IL-2 medium on days 3 and 7. As concerns this clone: Antigen unknown.

Germline-derived CDR1 and CDR2 are SGHNT and YYREEE (reference sequence). Trimming pared 4 bases from V and 2 bases from J, leaving 12 bases between. The CDR3 length is 14 residues. Sequenced material: CD4+ T cells from PBMCs cultured with SARS-CoV-2 spike peptides, taken after COVID-19 vaccination. This chain links TRBV5-4 with TRBJ1-2; TRBD1 might be the D (6 bases). This sequence was found in a human donor who received a COVID-19 vaccine. Some clones in this sample may be carry-over from other donors' samples. The CDR3 here is CASSARTGNYGYTF. The CDR3, as DNA: TGTGCCAGCAGCGCACGCACAGGGAACTATGGCTACACCTTC. Filled out from reference TRBV5-4 and TRBJ1-2, the complete variable domain reads ETGVTQSPTHLIKTRGQQVTLRCSSQSGHNTVSWYQQALGQGPQFIFQYYREEENGRGNFPPRFSGLQFPNYSSELNVNALELDDSALYLCASSARTGNYGYTFGSGTRLTVV.